Listed here are 13 T cell receptor beta chains from one sample, sequenced in a study of CD8 T cells in ankylosing spondylitis. TCRdb used MiXCR to reprocess the 5' RACE reads, holding one entry per CDR3 protein. The sample lists some 130,000 distinct CDR3 sequences, 7% to 8% occurring once. The sequenced sample consisted of blood, either unsorted or a sorted T cell fraction (not recorded which). The origin of the receptors is a female donor with ankylosing spondylitis or in good health (not recorded which).

This clonotype was counted at least ten times. The chain recombines TRBV18 with TRBJ2-7; TRBD2 might be the D (6 bases). The CDR3 is 13 amino acids. Trimming took 0 bases from V and 12 from J, leaving 15 bases between them. Per germline, CDR1 KGHSH and CDR2 LQKENI. The CDR3 is CASSPPGPGVVYF. DNA of the CDR3: TGTGCCAGCTCACCACCTGGGCCGGGGGTGGTGTACTTC. Together with reference TRBV18 and TRBJ2-7, the CDR3 gives the full variable domain: NAGVMQNPRHLVRRRGQEARLRCSPMKGHSHVYWYRQLPEEGLKFMVYLQKENIIDESGMPKERFSAEFPKEGPSILRIQQVVRGDSAAYFCASSPPGPGVVYFGPGTRLTVT.

This clonotype was observed many times. V is TRBV20-1 and J is TRBJ1-6; D is possibly TRBD1 (6 bases). The CDR3 is 15 residues long. Germline V gives CDR1 DFQATT, CDR2 SNEGSKA (reference sequence). V gave up 3 bases and J gave up 9 bases, with 18 bases separating them. The CDR3 protein is CSARVTGAPSSPLHF. The CDR3 DNA reads as TGCAGTGCTAGGGTGACAGGCGCTCCTTCTTCACCCCTCCACTTT.

In its sample, this clonotype was seen many times. This chain uses TRBV12-3 or TRBV12-4 with TRBJ2-7, with D uncertain. Trimming cost V 3 bases and J 12 bases, with 18 bases left between them. This CDR3 has 13 residues. The CDR3 here is CASSLSQGIRPYF. The CDR3 coding sequence is TGTGCCAGCAGTTTGAGTCAAGGGATACGGCCGTACTTC.

This clonotype has ten or more counts. The chain couples TRBV7-8 to TRBJ1-1, with D possibly TRBD1 on 5 matching bases. Germline V CDR1 and CDR2: SGHVS, FQNEAQ. The CDR3 is 13 residues long. V lost 6 bases and J 1 base, leaving 9 bases between the germline ends. CDR3 DNA: TGTGCCAGCAGGCGGGGGGGGAACACTGAAGCTTTCTTT. Translated, it gives CASRRGGNTEAFF.

This clonotype appeared many times. The chain couples TRBV6-2 or TRBV6-3 to TRBJ2-5; D might be TRBD1 or TRBD2, each matching 5 bases. This CDR3 is built from 14 residues. Germline assignment: CDR1 MNHEY and CDR2 SVGEGT. Trimming removed 6 bases at V and 2 bases at J, with 13 bases between. CDR3 loop: CASSPRDPQETQYF. In nucleotides, the CDR3 is TGTGCCAGCAGCCCCCGGGACCCACAAGAGACCCAGTACTTC.

There are many counts of this clonotype. The rearrangement links TRBV20-1 to TRBJ1-1; D unclear. The length of the CDR3 is 15 residues. Germline-derived CDR1 and CDR2 are DFQATT and SNEGSKA (reference sequence). V was trimmed by 2 bases and J by 2 bases, leaving 15 bases between them. The CDR3, as DNA: TGCAGTGCTAGACCAACAACGTCCCTCAACACTGAAGCTTTCTTT. Translating gives CSARPTTSLNTEAFF.

This clonotype occurred many times. The chain has TRBV20-1 and TRBJ2-2; the D is unclear. This CDR3 is built from 11 residues. CDR1 and CDR2 (germline): DFQATT, SNEGSKA (reference sequence). With 2 bases removed from V and 9 bases from J, the gap between germline ends came to 7 bases. The CDR3 is CSARSPRELFF. DNA of the CDR3: TGCAGTGCTAGATCCCCTCGGGAGCTGTTTTTT.

This clonotype has a count of ten or more. CDR3 protein: CSARGLAGAPTPDTQYF. The CDR3 DNA follows: TGCAGTGCTAGGGGACTAGCGGGGGCCCCAACGCCGGATACGCAGTATTTT. The rearrangement uses TRBV20-1 and TRBJ2-3; 14 nucleotides align to TRBD2. There are 17 residues in the CDR3. CDR1 DFQATT and CDR2 SNEGSKA come from the germline V gene (reference sequence). V shed 3 bases and J 6 bases; nucleotides not matched to a gene: 11.

There are many counts of this clonotype. This chain connects TRBV12-3 or TRBV12-4 to TRBJ1-4; 7 nucleotides match TRBD1. The CDR3 is 14 amino acids. The V gene end was trimmed by 5 bases and the J gene end by 8 bases; junction bases not matched to a gene: 8. The CDR3: CASSPRTGGEKLFF. The CDR3 DNA reads TGTGCCAGCAGTCCTCGGACAGGAGGCGAAAAACTGTTTTTT.

This clonotype was counted many times. The gene calls are TRBV2 and TRBJ2-2, with D possibly being TRBD1 (6 bases). Germline CDR1 is SNHLY and CDR2 is FYNNEI. This CDR3 comprises 13 residues. The germline V and J ends were trimmed by 7 bases and 4 bases, with 10 bases remaining between them. CDR3 sequence: CASKLQGTGELFF. CDR3 bases: TGTGCCAGCAAGTTACAGGGCACCGGGGAGCTGTTTTTT.

This clonotype was counted ten times or more. The chain carries TRBV6-1 and TRBJ2-6; D may be TRBD1 (6 bases). Trimming removed 6 bases from V and 2 bases from J, with 11 bases in between. There are 15 residues in the CDR3. CDR1 MNHNS and CDR2 SASEGT come from the germline V gene. The CDR3 bases are TGTGCCAGCAGCAAATCAGGGGCTGGGGCCAACGTCCTGACTTTC. Amino acid sequence: CASSKSGAGANVLTF.

This clonotype appeared many times. The chain is built from TRBV6-2 or TRBV6-3 and TRBJ2-1; D is perhaps TRBD1 (5 bases). There are 12 residues in the CDR3. Germline CDR1 MNHEY, CDR2 SVGEGT. V lost 5 bases and J 13 bases, leaving 15 bases between the germline ends. As DNA, the CDR3 is TGTGCCAGCAGTAGGGGCGGTATTTTCCAGTTCTTC. As protein: CASSRGGIFQFF.

The table lists this clonotype with many counts. The gene calls are TRBV4-1 and TRBJ2-5; 7 nucleotides match TRBD2. Germline CDR1 reads MGHRA; CDR2 reads YSYEKL. This CDR3 has 17 residues. V shed 0 bases and J 3 bases; nucleotides not matched to a gene: 10. CDR3 region: CASSQEIMGGGKETQYF. CDR3 DNA sequence: TGCGCCAGCAGCCAAGAGATTATGGGGGGGGGGAAAGAGACCCAGTACTTC.